This record looks at one TCR beta chain sequence and its context. This clonotype was detected a few times. This clone's antigen is unknown. The record has no base qualities; no much larger clone is one base away. Set within a cohort of healthcare workers in London, UK, this nested case-control study involved weekly PCR testing of nasopharyngeal swabs along with blood sampling. Healthcare workers were recruited during the week of the UK lockdown, between 23 and 31 March 2020, and followed weekly for up to 16 weeks. Trimming at the junction amounts to 6 bases on V and 4 bases on J, and the germline ends lie 8 bases apart. The CDR3 covers 11 residues, taking in both the cysteine and the phenylalanine. Solely the CDR3 DNA is kept, with 33 bases framed from the first base. The germline V gene specifies SQVTM as CDR1 and ANQGSEA as CDR2. This entry comes from a study of early T cells in non-severe SARS-CoV-2 infection (dated by TCRdb to the early 2020s). Background on the whole study: TCR sequencing used bulk RNA from unsorted whole blood, so alpha and beta chains could not be paired. Paper-wide results and their limitations: VDJdb matching was skewed toward anti-spike CD8 responses and likely underestimated virus-specific expansions, missing private and CD4 specificities.

Libraries were built with 5' RACE. Sequencing used a NextSeq 500. Unique molecular identifiers were attached to individual cDNA molecules in the TCR library protocol so that sequencing error and PCR bias could be corrected. Both TCR alpha and beta chains were sequenced, and tight co-correlation was observed between alpha and beta sequence abundances in each sample. The published analysis was carried out like this. Decombinator V4 was used to annotate the V gene, J gene and CDR3 of the TCR sequences. Expanded TCRs were defined as changing significantly between any two time points under a Poisson model with p below 0.0001. TCR abundances were normalised to the total number of TCRs sequenced per sample and expressed as counts per million. MAIT TCRs were defined by TRAV1-2 paired with TRAJ12, TRAJ20 or TRAJ33, and iNKT TCRs by TRAV10 paired with TRAJ18. A search of VDJdb, accessed on 1 November 2021, was run for TCRs annotated to CMV, EBV and SARS-CoV-2, with TCRs annotated for multiple antigens excluded. The public reads were reanalyzed by TCRdb: fastp trimming at Q25, MiXCR alignment, in-frame beta chains only. Duplicate CDR3 protein sequences are folded into a single record with the most common DNA and genes. The V and J calls come from TCRdb's annotation, not from the publication. The sample profile shows around 110,000 distinct CDR3 sequences; around 10% of them were found once. Together, the top ten hold 6.5% to 8% of the sample.

The sample taken for sequencing was whole blood. Recombination joined TRBV29-1 with TRBJ2-3; the D segment cannot be called with confidence. The TCR comes from an adult who was a healthcare worker with PCR-confirmed SARS-CoV-2 infection or an uninfected control (not recorded which). CDR3 protein: CSVDRADTQYF. The base sequence is TGCAGCGTCGACCGGGCAGATACGCAGTATTTT.